Listed below are T cell receptor beta chains from one sample, sequenced in a study of circulating and synovial CD4+ cells in juvenile arthritis. Here immunoSEQ multiplex PCR was the method, and the copy in TCRdb shows in-frame clones only, minus some. The sample records tens of thousands of clones, nearly 97% being singletons. Sample: CD4+ T cells from blood. These receptors were taken from a human donor with juvenile idiopathic arthritis. Each CDR3 is given without its conserved first and last residue. A D gene is named only where the DNA matches it firmly.

J: TRBJ1-4
V: TRBV15
D: -
CDR3: ATSSPGGTNEKLF

J: TRBJ1-1
V: TRBV6-1
D: -
CDR3: ASRQGPTLEAF

J: TRBJ1-1
V: TRBV18
D: -
CDR3: ASAVDRNTEAF

J: TRBJ1-6
V: TRBV11-2
D: -
CDR3: ASSLGQANSPLH

J: TRBJ1-2
V: TRBV27
D: -
CDR3: ASSFSGGSRGYT

J: TRBJ2-7
V: TRBV4-1
D: -
CDR3: ASSQEQSSYEQY

J: TRBJ1-6
V: TRBV25-1
D: TRBD1
CDR3: ASSSEGQLNSPLH

J: TRBJ2-6
V: TRBV2
D: TRBD1
CDR3: ASSTEQLWDRGISGANVLT

J: TRBJ1-1
V: TRBV2
D: -
CDR3: ASIYRQIRNTEAF

J: TRBJ2-2
V: TRBV6-1
D: -
CDR3: ASSELAGTGELF

J: TRBJ2-7
V: TRBV7-9
D: -
CDR3: ASSHRASNSYEQY

J: TRBJ1-2
V: TRBV28
D: TRBD1
CDR3: ASSLSGGDYGYT

J: TRBJ2-7
V: TRBV5-4
D: TRBD2
CDR3: ASTDSLAGVSEQY

J: TRBJ1-3
V: TRBV6-1
D: TRBD1
CDR3: ASSEGQGARDTIY

J: TRBJ2-7
V: TRBV2
D: -
CDR3: ASTRTGGSYEQY

J: TRBJ1-2
V: TRBV5-4
D: TRBD1
CDR3: ASSEGQGIGGYT

J: TRBJ1-1
V: TRBV7-8
D: TRBD1
CDR3: ASSLRDRGLGDTEAF

J: TRBJ2-7
V: TRBV28
D: -
CDR3: ATGLYEQY

J: TRBJ2-7
V: TRBV2
D: TRBD2
CDR3: ASSGGTSGEEY

J: TRBJ1-2
V: TRBV25-1
D: -
CDR3: ASSDRALGGYT

J: TRBJ1-1
V: TRBV18
D: -
CDR3: ASSPQGYTEAF

J: TRBJ2-7
V: TRBV5-1
D: TRBD2
CDR3: ASSYGTRGTYEQY

J: TRBJ1-6
V: TRBV7-9
D: TRBD1
CDR3: ASSLGFGQGSNSPLH